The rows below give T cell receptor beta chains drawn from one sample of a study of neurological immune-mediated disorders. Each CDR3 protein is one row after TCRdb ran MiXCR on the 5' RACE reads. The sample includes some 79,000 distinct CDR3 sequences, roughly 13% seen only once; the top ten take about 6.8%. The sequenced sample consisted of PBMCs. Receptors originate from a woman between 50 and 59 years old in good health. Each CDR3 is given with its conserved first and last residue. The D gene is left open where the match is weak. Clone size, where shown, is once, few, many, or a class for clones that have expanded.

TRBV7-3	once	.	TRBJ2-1	CANSFLPGGMNEQFF	TGTGCCAACAGCTTTCTACCCGGGGGTATGAATGAGCAGTTCTTC
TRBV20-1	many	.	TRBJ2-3	CSAPHVAVAKDTQYF	TGCAGTGCTCCACATGTAGCGGTGGCCAAGGATACGCAGTATTTT
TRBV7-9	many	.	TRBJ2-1	CASSLEDNEQFF	TGTGCCAGCAGCTTAGAGGACAATGAGCAGTTCTTC
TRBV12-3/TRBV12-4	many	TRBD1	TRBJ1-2	CASSFNRGDGYTF	TGTGCCAGCAGTTTTAACAGGGGGGATGGCTACACCTTC
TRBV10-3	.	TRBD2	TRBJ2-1	CAISGLAGRPYNEQFF	TGTGCCATCAGTGGATTAGCGGGAAGGCCCTACAATGAGCAGTTCTTC
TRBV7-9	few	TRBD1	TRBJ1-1	CASSKSWVQGARLGTEAFF	TGTGCCAGCAGCAAAAGCTGGGTGCAGGGGGCGAGGCTGGGCACTGAAGCTTTCTTT
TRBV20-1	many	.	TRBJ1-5	CSASPMGGNQPQHF	TGCAGTGCTAGCCCTATGGGGGGCAATCAGCCCCAGCATTTT
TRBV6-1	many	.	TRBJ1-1	CASSKETGQNTEAFF	TGTGCCAGCAGTAAGGAGACAGGCCAGAACACTGAAGCTTTCTTT
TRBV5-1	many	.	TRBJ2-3	CASSFTTDKRGDTQYF	TGCGCCAGCAGCTTTACCACGGACAAGAGGGGAGATACGCAGTATTTT
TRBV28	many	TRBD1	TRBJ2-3	CASRIGTDRTDTQYF	TGTGCCAGCAGAATTGGGACAGACCGCACAGATACGCAGTATTTT
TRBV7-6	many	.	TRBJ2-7	CASSFAPGDDYEQYF	TGTGCCAGCAGCTTCGCCCCCGGGGACGACTACGAGCAGTACTTC
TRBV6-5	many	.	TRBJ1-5	CASNSVNQPQHF	TGTGCCAGCAATTCAGTCAATCAGCCCCAGCATTTT
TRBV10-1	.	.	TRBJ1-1	CASSEKQGRDTEAFF	TGCGCCAGCAGTGAGAAACAGGGTCGGGACACTGAAGCTTTCTTT
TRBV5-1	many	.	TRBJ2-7	CASSLFPSSYEQYF	TGCGCCAGCAGCTTGTTTCCCAGCTCCTACGAGCAGTACTTC